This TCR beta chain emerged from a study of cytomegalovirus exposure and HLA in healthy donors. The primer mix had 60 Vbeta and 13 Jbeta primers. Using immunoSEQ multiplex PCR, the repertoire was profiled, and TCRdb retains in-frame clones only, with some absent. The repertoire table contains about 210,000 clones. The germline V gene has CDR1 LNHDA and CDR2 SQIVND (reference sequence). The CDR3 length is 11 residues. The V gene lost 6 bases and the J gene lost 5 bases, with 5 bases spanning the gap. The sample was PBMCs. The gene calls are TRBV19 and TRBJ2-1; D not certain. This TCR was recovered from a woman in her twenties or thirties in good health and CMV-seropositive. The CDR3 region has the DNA TGTGCCAGTAGGACTCACAATGAGCAGTTCTTC. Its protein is CASRTHNEQFF.